This TCR beta chain derives from a study of CD8 T cells in Susac syndrome. RNA was extracted with the RNeasy kit, and a quantity of about 0.5 to 1 ug was reverse transcribed using random hexamers. immunoSEQ multiplex PCR amplified TCR beta CDR3 across 54 Vbeta, 13 Jbeta. TCRdb processed the immunoSEQ multiplex PCR reads anew with MiXCR; each CDR3 protein has one entry. Of over 95,000 distinct CDR3 sequences listed, approximately 91% are singletons. CDR3 length: 13 amino acids. Germline CDR1 MNHEY, CDR2 SMNVEV (reference sequence). V was clipped by 2 bases and J by 4 bases, with 8 bases between them. Through negative isolation, CD4+ and CD8+ T cells were obtained, while TEMRA cells were enriched using FACS. This clonotype was counted a single time.

Material: CD4+ T cells from PBMCs. The receptor's source is a human donor in good health. The rearrangement joins TRBV27 to TRBJ2-5; no clear D. CDR3 in DNA: TGTGCCAGCAGTTTAGCCGATGGAGAGACCCAGTACTTC. Translated: CASSLADGETQYF.